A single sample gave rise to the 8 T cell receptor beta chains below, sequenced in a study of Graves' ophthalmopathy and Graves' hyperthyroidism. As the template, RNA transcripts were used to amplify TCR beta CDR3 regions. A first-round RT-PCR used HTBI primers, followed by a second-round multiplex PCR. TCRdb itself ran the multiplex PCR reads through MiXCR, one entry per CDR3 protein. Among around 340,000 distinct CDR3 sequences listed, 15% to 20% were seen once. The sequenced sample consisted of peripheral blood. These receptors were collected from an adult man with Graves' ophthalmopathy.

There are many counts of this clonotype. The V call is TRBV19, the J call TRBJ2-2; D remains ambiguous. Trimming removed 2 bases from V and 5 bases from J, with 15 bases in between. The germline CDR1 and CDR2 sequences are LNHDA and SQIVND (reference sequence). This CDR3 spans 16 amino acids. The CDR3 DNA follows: TGTGCCAGTAGTATACCCAGCGAAGGTCGGACCGGGGAGCTGTTTTTT. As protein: CASSIPSEGRTGELFF.

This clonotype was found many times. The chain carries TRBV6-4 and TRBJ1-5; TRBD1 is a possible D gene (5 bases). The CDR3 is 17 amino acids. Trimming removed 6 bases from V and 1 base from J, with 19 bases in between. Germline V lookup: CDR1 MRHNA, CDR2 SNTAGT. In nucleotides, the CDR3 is TGTGCCAGCAGCTCTACCTGGGGGTTCGGGAGCAATCAGCCCCAGCATTTT. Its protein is CASSSTWGFGSNQPQHF.

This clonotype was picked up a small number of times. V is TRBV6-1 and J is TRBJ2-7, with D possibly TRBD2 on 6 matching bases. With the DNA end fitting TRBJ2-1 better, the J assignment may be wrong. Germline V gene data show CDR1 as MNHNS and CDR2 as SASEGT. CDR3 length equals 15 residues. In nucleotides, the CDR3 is TGTGCCAGCAGTGACTTTATCGGGAGTGGCTACGAGCAGTTCTTC. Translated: CASSDFIGSGYEQFF.

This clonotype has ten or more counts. The CDR3 here is CAISESSGMNTEAFF. CDR3 in DNA: TGTGCCATCAGTGAGTCGTCAGGCATGAACACTGAAGCTTTCTTT. This chain joins TRBV10-3 and TRBJ1-1; D is unclear. This CDR3 spans 15 amino acids. Germline assignment: CDR1 ENHRY and CDR2 SYGVKD. Between the trimmed V and J ends, which lost 0 bases and 0 bases, there was a span of 8 bases.

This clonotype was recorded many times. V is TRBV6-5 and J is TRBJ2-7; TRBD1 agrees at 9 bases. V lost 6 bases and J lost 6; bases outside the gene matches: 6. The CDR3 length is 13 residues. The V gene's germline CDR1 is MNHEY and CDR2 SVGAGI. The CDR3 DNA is TGTGCCAGCAGCAGGGACAGGGATACCGAGCAGTACTTC. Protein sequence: CASSRDRDTEQYF.

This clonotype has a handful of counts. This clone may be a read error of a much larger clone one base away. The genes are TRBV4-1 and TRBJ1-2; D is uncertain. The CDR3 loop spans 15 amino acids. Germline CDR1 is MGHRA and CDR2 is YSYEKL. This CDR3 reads CTSSQESSWGYGYTF. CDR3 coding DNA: TGCACCAGCAGCCAAGAGTCTTCATGGGGCTATGGCTACACCTTC.

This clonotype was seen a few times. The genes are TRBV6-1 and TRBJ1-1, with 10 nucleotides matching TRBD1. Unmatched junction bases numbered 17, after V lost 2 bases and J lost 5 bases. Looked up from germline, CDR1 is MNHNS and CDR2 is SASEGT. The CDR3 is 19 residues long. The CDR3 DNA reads TGTGCCAGCAGTGAATATTCCGGGACAGGGGCCGGAAGGGCGACTGAAGCTTTCTTT. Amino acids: CASSEYSGTGAGRATEAFF.

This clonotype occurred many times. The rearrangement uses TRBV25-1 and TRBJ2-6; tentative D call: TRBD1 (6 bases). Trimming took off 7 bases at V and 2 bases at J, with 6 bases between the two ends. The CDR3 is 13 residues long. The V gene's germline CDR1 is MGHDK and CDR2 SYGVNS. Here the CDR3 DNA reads TGTGCCAGCACAGGGGCTGGGGCCAACGTCCTGACTTTC. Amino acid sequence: CASTGAGANVLTF.